This TCR beta chain was identified in a study of identical twins. The CDR3 has 16 amino acids. In germline, CDR1 is MGHRA, CDR2 YSYEKL. Healthy Caucasians were all of the donors. Details on this clonotype: Its specificity is unknown. At one end, the junction sequence differs from germline, possibly due to a read error.

Each CDR3 protein gets one entry after TCRdb re-called the 5' RACE reads with MiXCR. The table shows approximately 1.8 million distinct CDR3 sequences, with under 35% occurring only once. Study-level results: Invariant populations such as MAIT and iNKT cells could partly muddle zero-insertion analyses. Twin-shared out-of-frame alpha sequences were enriched for low generation probability. There were fewer insertions in abundant cord blood beta clonotypes, but memory repertoires showed no such pattern.

This sequence was found in a newborn girl in good health. The rearrangement joins TRBV4-1 to TRBJ1-1, with a possible D match to TRBD1 (6 bases). Material for sequencing was cord blood. Written as DNA, the CDR3 is TGCGCCCGCAGCCAAGTCAATCGGGGGCGCGGGACTGAAGCTTTCTTT. It is translated as CARSQVNRGRGTEAFF.